Listed below are T cell receptor beta chains from one sample, sequenced in a study of long-term antiretroviral therapy in people with HIV. TCRdb's copy holds only in-frame clones and misses some; the assay was immunoSEQ multiplex PCR. This table holds some 29,000 clones, 90% found once. The specimen comprised unsorted PBMCs, sampled 3.2 years before starting antiretroviral therapy. The source of these receptors is a man aged 45 to 65 with HIV. CDR3s include the opening cysteine and the closing phenylalanine or tryptophan. Fields, in order: V gene, J gene, CDR3 protein.

V: TRBV30; J: TRBJ2-7; CDR3: CAWSLWTASYEQYF
V: TRBV5-6; J: TRBJ2-5; CDR3: CASSSRLRQEETQYF
V: TRBV18; J: TRBJ2-7; CDR3: CASSPLNGQGGVGEQYF
V: TRBV7-9; J: TRBJ2-2; CDR3: CASSPTSGRRDGELFF
V: TRBV7-2; J: TRBJ1-5; CDR3: CASSLVGQGQPQHF
V: TRBV21-1; J: TRBJ2-7; CDR3: CASSNRTGILSFASYEQYF
V: TRBV5-1; J: TRBJ2-3; CDR3: CASSRGTGGDTDTQYF
V: TRBV2; J: TRBJ1-1; CDR3: CASSIQTVNTEAFF
V: TRBV7-9; J: TRBJ1-2; CDR3: CASSFTGPERYGYTF
V: TRBV6-5; J: TRBJ1-1; CDR3: CASRGPTENTEAFF
V: TRBV11-2; J: TRBJ1-2; CDR3: CASSLGQGYGYTF
V: TRBV30; J: TRBJ1-5; CDR3: CAWSDRAEQPQHF
V: TRBV14; J: TRBJ2-3; CDR3: CASSQDPPGLADFTDTQYF
V: TRBV28; J: TRBJ1-2; CDR3: CASATVNYGYTF
V: TRBV6-1; J: TRBJ1-2; CDR3: CASTHFTQRDYGYTF
V: TRBV6-6; J: TRBJ1-1; CDR3: CASSLSGTGNTEAFF
V: TRBV11-2; J: TRBJ2-1; CDR3: CASSKSGDEQFF
V: TRBV4-1; J: TRBJ2-3; CDR3: CASSQQGRPGLAGGPGPNSQYF
V: TRBV7-3; J: TRBJ2-7; CDR3: CASSSLPGEQYF
V: TRBV5-1; J: TRBJ2-1; CDR3: CASSPQPAYNEQFF
V: TRBV9; J: TRBJ1-6; CDR3: CASSVEGDDNSPLHF
V: TRBV13; J: TRBJ1-2; CDR3: CASSLYRNTYGDYGYTF
V: TRBV2; J: TRBJ2-7; CDR3: CASKIVSGRTYEQYF
V: TRBV7-3; J: TRBJ2-1; CDR3: CASSLNSGSYNEQFF
V: TRBV19; J: TRBJ2-5; CDR3: CASSRGLAETQYF
V: TRBV14; J: TRBJ1-1; CDR3: CASSQRERQLNTEAFF
V: TRBV27; J: TRBJ2-7; CDR3: CASSSSGTRNEQYF
V: TRBV18; J: TRBJ2-1; CDR3: CASSPGTTRYNEQFF
V: TRBV7-9; J: TRBJ1-1; CDR3: CASSGTGGNTEAFF
V: TRBV29-1; J: TRBJ2-7; CDR3: CSVEVSGDSYEQYF
V: TRBV4-1; J: TRBJ2-7; CDR3: CASSQDVPGSSYEQYF
V: TRBV7-2; J: TRBJ2-5; CDR3: CASSSWTVGGAQYF
V: TRBV15; J: TRBJ1-3; CDR3: CATSALWGKDPGNTIYF
V: TRBV6-1; J: TRBJ2-7; CDR3: CASSEGPSVPYEQYF
V: TRBV18; J: TRBJ1-2; CDR3: CASSPEGSIDGYTF
V: TRBV10-3; J: TRBJ1-3; CDR3: CAISESRMGNTIYF
V: TRBV7-8; J: TRBJ1-1; CDR3: CASSLVPGENTEAFF
V: TRBV10-3; J: TRBJ2-7; CDR3: CAISSSGSFYEQYF
V: TRBV18; J: TRBJ2-1; CDR3: CASSPTGIAGGPNYNEQFF
V: TRBV5-6; J: TRBJ2-5; CDR3: CASSSLLLAGWGETQYF
V: TRBV11-2; J: TRBJ2-5; CDR3: CASSLPPESETQYF
V: TRBV20-1; J: TRBJ2-1; CDR3: CSASRLNEQFF
V: TRBV28; J: TRBJ2-1; CDR3: CASSPPGLAGGPAMGEQFF
V: TRBV7-3; J: TRBJ2-7; CDR3: CASSLYEGYEQYF
V: TRBV7-5; J: TRBJ2-7; CDR3: CARSLEYGEAVEQYF
V: TRBV15; J: TRBJ2-1; CDR3: CATSRDPTRNNEQFF
V: TRBV5-1; J: TRBJ1-6; CDR3: CASSLEGTYNSPLHF
V: TRBV19; J: TRBJ1-5; CDR3: CASSAYRDNQPQHF
V: TRBV10-3; J: TRBJ2-3; CDR3: CASAGLAGGPGRDTQYF
V: TRBV5-1; J: TRBJ2-3; CDR3: CASSGDSATDTQYF